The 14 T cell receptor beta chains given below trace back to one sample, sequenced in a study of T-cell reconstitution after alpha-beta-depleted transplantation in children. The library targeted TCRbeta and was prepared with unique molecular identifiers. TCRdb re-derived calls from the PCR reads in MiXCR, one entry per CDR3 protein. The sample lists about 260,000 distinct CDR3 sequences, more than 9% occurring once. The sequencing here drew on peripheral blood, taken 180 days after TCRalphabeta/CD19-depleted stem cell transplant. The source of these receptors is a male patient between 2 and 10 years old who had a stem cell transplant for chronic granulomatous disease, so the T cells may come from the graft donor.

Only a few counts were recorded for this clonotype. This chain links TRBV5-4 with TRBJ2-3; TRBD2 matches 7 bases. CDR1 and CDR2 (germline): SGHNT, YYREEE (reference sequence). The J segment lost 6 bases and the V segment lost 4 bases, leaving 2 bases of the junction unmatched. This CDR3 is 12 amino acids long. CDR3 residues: CASSGGVDTQYF. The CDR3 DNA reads TGTGCCAGCAGCGGGGGGGTGGATACGCAGTATTTT.

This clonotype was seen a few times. The CDR3 DNA follows: TGTGCCAGCAGCCCTTACTACAGGGGGTCTGGCTACACCTTC. It encodes CASSPYYRGSGYTF. V gene TRBV14 combines with J gene TRBJ1-2; 8 positions match TRBD1. This CDR3 is built from 14 residues. Germline CDR1 and CDR2: SGHDN and FVKESK. V was clipped by 4 bases and J by 7 bases; unmatched bases: 8.

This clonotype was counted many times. In DNA form, the CDR3 reads TGCGCCAGCAGCCCGCTTGAGGGAGGCTATGGCTACACCTTC. Translating it yields CASSPLEGGYGYTF. This chain uses TRBV5-1 with TRBJ1-2; unclear D gene. Germline CDR1 SGHRS, CDR2 YFSETQ. Trimming stripped 4 bases from V and 4 bases from J, with 14 bases between. This CDR3 has 14 residues.

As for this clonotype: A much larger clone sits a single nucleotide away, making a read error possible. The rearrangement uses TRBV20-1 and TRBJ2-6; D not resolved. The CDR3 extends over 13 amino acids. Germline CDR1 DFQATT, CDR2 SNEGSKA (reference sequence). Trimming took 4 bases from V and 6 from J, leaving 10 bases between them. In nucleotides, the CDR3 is TGCAGTGCTAATGCATATGTGGCCAACGTCCTGACTTTC. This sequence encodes CSANAYVANVLTF.

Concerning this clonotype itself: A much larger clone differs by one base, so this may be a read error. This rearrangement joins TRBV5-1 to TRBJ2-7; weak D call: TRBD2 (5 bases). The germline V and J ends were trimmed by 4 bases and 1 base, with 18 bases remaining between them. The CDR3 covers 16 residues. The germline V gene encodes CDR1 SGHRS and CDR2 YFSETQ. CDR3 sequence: CASSLRRGQSSYEQYF. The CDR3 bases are TGCGCCAGCAGCCTACGGAGAGGGCAGTCGTCCTACGAGCAGTACTTC.

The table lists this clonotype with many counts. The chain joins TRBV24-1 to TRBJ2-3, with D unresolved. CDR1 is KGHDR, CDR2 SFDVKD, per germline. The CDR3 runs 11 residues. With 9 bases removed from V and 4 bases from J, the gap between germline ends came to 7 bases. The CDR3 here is CATRSADTQYF. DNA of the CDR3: TGTGCCACCCGGTCGGCAGATACGCAGTATTTT.

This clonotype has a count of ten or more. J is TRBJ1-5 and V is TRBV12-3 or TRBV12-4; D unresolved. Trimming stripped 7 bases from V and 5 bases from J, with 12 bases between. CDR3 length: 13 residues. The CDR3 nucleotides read TGTGCCAGCACCCTGAGGGCAGATCAGCCCCAGCATTTT. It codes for CASTLRADQPQHF.

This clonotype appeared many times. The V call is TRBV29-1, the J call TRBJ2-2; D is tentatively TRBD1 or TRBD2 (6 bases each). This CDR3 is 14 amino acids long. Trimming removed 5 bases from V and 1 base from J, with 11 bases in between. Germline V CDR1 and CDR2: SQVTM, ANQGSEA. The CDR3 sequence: CSVYRGQNTGELFF. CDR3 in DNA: TGCAGCGTTTATCGGGGGCAGAACACCGGGGAGCTGTTTTTT.

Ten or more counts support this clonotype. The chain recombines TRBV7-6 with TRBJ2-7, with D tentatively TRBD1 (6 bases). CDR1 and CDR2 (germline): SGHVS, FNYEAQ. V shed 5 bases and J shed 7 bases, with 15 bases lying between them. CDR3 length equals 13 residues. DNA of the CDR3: TGTGCCAGCAGCCAAAAGACAGGCTTTGAGCAGTACTTC. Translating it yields CASSQKTGFEQYF.

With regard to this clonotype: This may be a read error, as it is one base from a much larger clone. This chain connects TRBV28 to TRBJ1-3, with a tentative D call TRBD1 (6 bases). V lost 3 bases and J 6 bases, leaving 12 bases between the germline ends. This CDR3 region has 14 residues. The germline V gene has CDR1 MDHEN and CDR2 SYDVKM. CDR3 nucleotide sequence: TGTGCCAGCAGTTTGTTGGGGGGGGCAAACACCATATATTTT. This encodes CASSLLGGANTIYF.

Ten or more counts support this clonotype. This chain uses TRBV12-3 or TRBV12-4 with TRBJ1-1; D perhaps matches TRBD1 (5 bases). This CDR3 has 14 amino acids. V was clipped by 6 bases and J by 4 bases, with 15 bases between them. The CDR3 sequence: CASSQITGRTEAFF. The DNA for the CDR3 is TGTGCCAGCAGCCAAATTACGGGGCGCACTGAAGCTTTCTTT.

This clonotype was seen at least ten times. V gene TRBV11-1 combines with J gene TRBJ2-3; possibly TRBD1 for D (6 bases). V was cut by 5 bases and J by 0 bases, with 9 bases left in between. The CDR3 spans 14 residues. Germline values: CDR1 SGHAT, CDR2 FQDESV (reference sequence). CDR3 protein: CASSMGASTDTQYF. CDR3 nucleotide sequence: TGTGCCAGCAGCATGGGGGCTAGCACAGATACGCAGTATTTT.

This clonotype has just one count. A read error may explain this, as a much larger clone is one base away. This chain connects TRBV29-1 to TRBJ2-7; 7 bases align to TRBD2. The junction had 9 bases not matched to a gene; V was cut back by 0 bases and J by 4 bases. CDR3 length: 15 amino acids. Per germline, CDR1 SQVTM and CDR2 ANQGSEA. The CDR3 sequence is CSVEDQGGPRYEQYF. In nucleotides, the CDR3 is TGCAGCGTTGAAGATCAGGGAGGGCCGAGGTACGAGCAGTACTTC.

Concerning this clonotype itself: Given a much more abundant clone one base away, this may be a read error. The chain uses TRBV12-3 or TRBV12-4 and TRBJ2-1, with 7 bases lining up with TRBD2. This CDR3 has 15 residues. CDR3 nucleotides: TGTGCCAGCAGTTTCGTGCGGGGGATTGGGAATGAGCAGCTCTTC. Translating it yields CASSFVRGIGNEQLF.